These 5 T cell receptor beta chains originate from one sample sequenced in a study of CD4 T cell repertoires in COVID-19. No culture step preceded sequencing of the ex vivo isolated memory T cells. The table came from immunoSEQ multiplex PCR; TCRdb's copy has only in-frame clones and leaves some out. The data hold approximately 22,000 clones, with around 90% observed a single time. Sequenced material: central memory CD4+ T cells from blood, taken before the COVID-19 pandemic. All receptors derive from a human donor who had COVID-19.

V is TRBV5-1 and J is TRBJ1-5, with TRBD1 identical over 9 bases. The J segment lost 5 bases and the V segment lost 3 bases, leaving 3 bases of the junction unmatched. The CDR3 runs 14 residues. Germline CDR1 is SGHRS and CDR2 is YFSETQ. Here the CDR3 reads CASSWTGEDQPQHF. The CDR3 DNA reads TGCGCCAGCAGCTGGACAGGGGAGGATCAGCCCCAGCATTTT.

The chain is built from TRBV28 and TRBJ2-7; 7 bases align to TRBD1. Germline V gene sequence: CDR1 MDHEN, CDR2 SYDVKM. V shed 5 bases and J 6 bases; nucleotides not matched to a gene: 10. The CDR3 extends over 14 amino acids. CDR3 nucleotides: TGTGCCAGCAGTCGAGACAGGGCTCAAGGCGAGCAGTACTTC. This sequence encodes CASSRDRAQGEQYF. The whole variable domain, remainder taken from reference TRBV28 and TRBJ2-7, is DVKVTQSSRYLVKRTGEKVFLECVQDMDHENMFWYRQDPGLGLRLIYFSYDVKMKEKGDIPEGYSVSREKKERFSLILESASTNQTSMYLCASSRDRAQGEQYFGPGTRLTVT.

This chain joins TRBV30 and TRBJ2-7; TRBD2 matches at 10 bases. Germline V CDR1 and CDR2: GTSNPN, SVGIG (reference sequence). The CDR3 consists of 13 residues. Germline trimming cut 2 bases from V and 4 bases from J; bases unmatched to any gene: 2. Here the CDR3 reads CAWSWTSGYEQYF. The CDR3 nucleotides read TGTGCCTGGAGTTGGACTAGCGGATACGAGCAGTACTTC.

This chain links TRBV11-2 with TRBJ1-1; 7 bases are shared with TRBD1. The V gene's germline CDR1 is SGHAT and CDR2 FQNNGV. The CDR3 loop spans 15 amino acids. V shed 5 bases, J shed 2 bases, and the junction held 8 bases outside the gene matches. For the CDR3, the DNA is TGTGCCAGCAGCCAATTGACAGGGTCTAACACTGAAGCTTTCTTT. Its protein is CASSQLTGSNTEAFF.

The chain couples TRBV19 to TRBJ2-2; TRBD2 is a possible D gene (6 bases). The CDR3 length is 14 residues. V lost 8 bases, J lost 3 bases, and 13 bases lay in between. Germline lookup yields CDR1 LNHDA and CDR2 SQIVND (reference sequence). The CDR3 DNA is TGTGCCAGTGAAGCGGGCAGGGACACCGGGGAGCTGTTTTTT. Translating gives CASEAGRDTGELFF. The full variable domain, with the rest looked up from reference TRBV19 and TRBJ2-2, is DGGITQSPKYLFRKEGQNVTLSCEQNLNHDAMYWYRQDPGQGLRLIYYSQIVNDFQKGDIAEGYSVSREKKESFPLTVTSAQKNPTAFYLCASEAGRDTGELFFGEGSRLTVL.